This T cell receptor (beta chain) appears in the sequencing data of a study of T cell responses to AZD1222 COVID-19 vaccine. Study-level points and caveats: Clonal diversity may have been underestimated, and the donors were mostly white British, with more females than males. Breadth and depth of Spike-specific TCRs rose after two AZD1222 doses.

Profiled with immunoSEQ multiplex PCR; TCRdb holds only in-frame clones, not every one. The sample has about 120,000 clones, roughly 90% seen once. The CDR3 is made up of 15 amino acids. CDR1 is MDHEN and CDR2 is SYDVKM in the germline V gene. Trimming pared 5 bases from V and 4 bases from J, leaving 15 bases between. For this clone: No antigen is known for it.

The source is an adult in good health. The chain has TRBV28 and TRBJ1-5, with D possibly being TRBD1 (5 bases). Sequencing used peripheral blood, obtained on day 0 of AZD1222 vaccination. CDR3 residues: CASSPLGDRNQPQHF. The DNA of the CDR3 is TGTGCCAGCAGTCCCCTCGGGGACCGAAATCAGCCCCAGCATTTT.